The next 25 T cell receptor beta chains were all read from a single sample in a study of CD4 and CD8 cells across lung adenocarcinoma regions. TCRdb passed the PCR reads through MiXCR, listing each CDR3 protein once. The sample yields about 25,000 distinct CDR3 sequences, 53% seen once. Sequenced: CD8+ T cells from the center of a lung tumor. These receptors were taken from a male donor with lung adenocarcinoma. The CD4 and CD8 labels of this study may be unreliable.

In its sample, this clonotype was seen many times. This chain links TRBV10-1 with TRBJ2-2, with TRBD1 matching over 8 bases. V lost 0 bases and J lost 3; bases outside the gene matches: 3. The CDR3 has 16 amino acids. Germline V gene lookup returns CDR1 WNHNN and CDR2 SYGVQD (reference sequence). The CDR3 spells CASSESDREYTGELFF. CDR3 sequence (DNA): TGCGCCAGCAGTGAGTCGGACAGGGAATACACCGGGGAGCTGTTTTTT.

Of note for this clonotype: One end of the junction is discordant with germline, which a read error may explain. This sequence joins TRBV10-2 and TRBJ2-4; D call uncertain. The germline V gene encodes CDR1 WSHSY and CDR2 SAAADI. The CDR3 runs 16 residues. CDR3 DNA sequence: TGCGCCAGCAGTGAGCCGGGTGGGCGAGCCAAAGATATTCAGTACTTT. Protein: CASSEPGGRAKDIQYF.

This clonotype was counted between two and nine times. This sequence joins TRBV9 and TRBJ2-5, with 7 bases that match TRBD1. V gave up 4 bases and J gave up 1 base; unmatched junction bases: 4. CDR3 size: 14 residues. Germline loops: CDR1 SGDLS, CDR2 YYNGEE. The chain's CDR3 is CASSPRTGQETQYF. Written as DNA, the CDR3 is TGTGCCAGCAGCCCCCGGACAGGCCAAGAGACCCAGTACTTC.

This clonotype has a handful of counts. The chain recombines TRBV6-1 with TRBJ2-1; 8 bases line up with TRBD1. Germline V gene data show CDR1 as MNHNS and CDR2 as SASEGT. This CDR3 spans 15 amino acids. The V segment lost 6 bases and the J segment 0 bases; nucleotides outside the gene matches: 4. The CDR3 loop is CASREQGASYNEQFF. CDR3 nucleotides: TGTGCCAGCAGGGAGCAGGGGGCCTCCTACAATGAGCAGTTCTTC.

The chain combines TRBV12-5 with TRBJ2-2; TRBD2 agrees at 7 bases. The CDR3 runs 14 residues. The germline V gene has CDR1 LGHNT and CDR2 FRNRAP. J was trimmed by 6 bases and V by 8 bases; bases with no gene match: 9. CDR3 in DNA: TGTGCTAGTATGGAGGGCGGGGGTCCCGGGGAGCTGTTTTTT. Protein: CASMEGGGPGELFF.

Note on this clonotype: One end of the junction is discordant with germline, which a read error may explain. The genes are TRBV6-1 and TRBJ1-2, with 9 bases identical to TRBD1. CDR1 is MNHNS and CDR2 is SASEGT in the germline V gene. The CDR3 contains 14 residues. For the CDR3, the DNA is TGTGCCAGCACCGGGACAGGGTACGAGACTGACTACACCTTT. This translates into CASTGTGYETDYTF.

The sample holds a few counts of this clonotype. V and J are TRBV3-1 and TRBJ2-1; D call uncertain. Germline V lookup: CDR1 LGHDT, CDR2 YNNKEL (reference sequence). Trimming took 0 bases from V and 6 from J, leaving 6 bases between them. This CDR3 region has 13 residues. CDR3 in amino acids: CASSQDLVNEQFF. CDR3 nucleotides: TGTGCCAGCAGCCAAGATTTAGTCAATGAGCAGTTCTTC.

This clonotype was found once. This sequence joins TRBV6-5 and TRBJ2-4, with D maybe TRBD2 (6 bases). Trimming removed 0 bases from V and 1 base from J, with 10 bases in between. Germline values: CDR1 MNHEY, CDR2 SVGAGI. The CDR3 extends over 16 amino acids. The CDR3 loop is CASSYSGLAAKNIQYF. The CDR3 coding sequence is TGTGCCAGCAGTTACTCGGGGCTAGCGGCCAAAAACATTCAGTACTTC.

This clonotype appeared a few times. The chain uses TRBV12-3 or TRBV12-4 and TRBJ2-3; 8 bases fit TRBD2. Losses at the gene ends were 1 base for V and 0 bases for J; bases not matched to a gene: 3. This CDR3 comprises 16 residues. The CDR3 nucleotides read TGTGCCAGCAGTTTAGACTCTAGCGGGAGCACAGATACGCAGTATTTT. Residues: CASSLDSSGSTDTQYF.

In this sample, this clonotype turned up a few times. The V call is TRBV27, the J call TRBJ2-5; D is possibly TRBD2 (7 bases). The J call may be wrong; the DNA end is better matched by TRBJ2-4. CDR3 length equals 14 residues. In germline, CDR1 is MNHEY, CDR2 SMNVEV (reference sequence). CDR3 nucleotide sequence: TGTGCGGGCCGCGGGGGCCGTGACCAAGACATTCAGTACTTC. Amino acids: CAGRGGRDQDIQYF.

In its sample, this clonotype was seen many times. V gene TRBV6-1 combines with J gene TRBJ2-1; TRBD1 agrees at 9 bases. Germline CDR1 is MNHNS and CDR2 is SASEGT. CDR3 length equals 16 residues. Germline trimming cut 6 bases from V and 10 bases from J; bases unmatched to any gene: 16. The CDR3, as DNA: TGTGCCAGCAGCCCAAGCCGGGACAGGGCTCGATACGAGCAGTTCTTC. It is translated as CASSPSRDRARYEQFF.

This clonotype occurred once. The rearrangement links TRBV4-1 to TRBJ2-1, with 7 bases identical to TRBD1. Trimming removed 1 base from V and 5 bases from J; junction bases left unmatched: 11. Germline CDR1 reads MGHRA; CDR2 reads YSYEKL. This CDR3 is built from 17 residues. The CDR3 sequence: CASSQGQGRGAHNEQFF. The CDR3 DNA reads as TGCGCCAGCAGCCAAGGACAGGGTAGGGGCGCACACAATGAGCAGTTCTTC.

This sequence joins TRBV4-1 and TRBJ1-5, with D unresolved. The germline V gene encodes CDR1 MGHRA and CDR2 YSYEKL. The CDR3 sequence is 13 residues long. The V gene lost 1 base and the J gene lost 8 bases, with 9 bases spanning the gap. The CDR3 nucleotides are TGCGCCAGCAGCCAAGGGGCCGGGGAGCCCCAGCATTTT. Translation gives CASSQGAGEPQHF.

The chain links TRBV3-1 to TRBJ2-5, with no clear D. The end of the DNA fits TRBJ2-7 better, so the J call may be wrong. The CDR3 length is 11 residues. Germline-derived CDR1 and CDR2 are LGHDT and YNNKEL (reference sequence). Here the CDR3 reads CASATSYEQYF. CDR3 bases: TGTGCCAGCGCCACTTCATACGAGCAGTACTTC.

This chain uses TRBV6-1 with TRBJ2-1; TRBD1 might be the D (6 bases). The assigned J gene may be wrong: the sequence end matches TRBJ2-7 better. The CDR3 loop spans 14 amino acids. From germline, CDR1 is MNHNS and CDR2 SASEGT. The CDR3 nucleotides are TGTGCCAGCAGGACTGACAGGACCTACAATGAGCAGTACTTC. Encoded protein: CASRTDRTYNEQYF.

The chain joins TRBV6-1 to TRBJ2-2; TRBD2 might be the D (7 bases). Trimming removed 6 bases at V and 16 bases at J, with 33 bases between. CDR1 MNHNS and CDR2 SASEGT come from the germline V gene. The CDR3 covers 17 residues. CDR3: CASSGGRQAVSTGKQFF. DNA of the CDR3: TGTGCCAGCAGCGGGGGGCGCCAGGCGGTGAGCACAGGGAAGCAGTTTTTT.

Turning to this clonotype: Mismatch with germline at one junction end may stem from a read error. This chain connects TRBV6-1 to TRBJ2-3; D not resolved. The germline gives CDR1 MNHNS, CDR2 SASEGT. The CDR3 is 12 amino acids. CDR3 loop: CARPRPKNTQYF. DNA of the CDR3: TGTGCGAGGCCGCGACCCAAAAATACGCAGTATTTC.

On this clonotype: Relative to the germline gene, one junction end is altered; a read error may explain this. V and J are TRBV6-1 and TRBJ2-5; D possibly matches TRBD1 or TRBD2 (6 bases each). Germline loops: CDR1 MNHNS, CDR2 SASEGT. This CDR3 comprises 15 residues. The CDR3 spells CARSEGGCDQEIQYF. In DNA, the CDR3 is TGTGCCAGGAGTGAAGGGGGGTGTGACCAAGAGATTCAGTACTTC.

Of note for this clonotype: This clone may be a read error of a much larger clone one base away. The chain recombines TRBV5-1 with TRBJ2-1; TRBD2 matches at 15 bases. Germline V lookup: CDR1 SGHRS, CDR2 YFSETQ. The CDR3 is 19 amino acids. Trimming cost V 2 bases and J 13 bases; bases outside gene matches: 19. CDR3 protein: CASSLAWTSGRAVEETQFF. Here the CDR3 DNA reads TGCGCCAGCAGCTTAGCTTGGACTAGCGGGAGGGCCGTGGAAGAGACCCAGTTCTTC.

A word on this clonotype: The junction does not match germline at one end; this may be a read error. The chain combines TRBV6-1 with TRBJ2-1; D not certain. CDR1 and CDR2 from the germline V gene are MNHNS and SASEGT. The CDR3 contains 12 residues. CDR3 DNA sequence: TGTGCCAGCGGTAGGCTCACCGATGAGCAGTTTTTT. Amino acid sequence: CASGRLTDEQFF.

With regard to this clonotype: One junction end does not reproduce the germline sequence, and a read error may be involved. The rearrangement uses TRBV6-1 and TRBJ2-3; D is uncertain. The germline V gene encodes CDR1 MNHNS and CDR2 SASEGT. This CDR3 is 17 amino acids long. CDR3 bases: TGTGCCAGCAGTGCGGGTTGCGGTGGCCGGAACCAAGATACGCAGTATTTC. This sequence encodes CASSAGCGGRNQDTQYF.

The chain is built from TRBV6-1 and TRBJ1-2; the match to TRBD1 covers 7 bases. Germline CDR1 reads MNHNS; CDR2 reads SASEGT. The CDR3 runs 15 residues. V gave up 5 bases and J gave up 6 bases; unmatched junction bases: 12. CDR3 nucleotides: TGTGCCAGCAGTCCGGGGACAGCCGGGAGGGATGGCTACACCTTC. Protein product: CASSPGTAGRDGYTF.

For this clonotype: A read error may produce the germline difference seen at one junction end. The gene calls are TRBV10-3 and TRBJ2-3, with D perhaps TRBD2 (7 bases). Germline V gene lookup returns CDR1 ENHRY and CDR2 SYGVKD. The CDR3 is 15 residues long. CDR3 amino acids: CAIGEGGVGKDTQYF. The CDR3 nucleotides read TGTGCCATCGGTGAGGGGGGGGTCGGCAAAGATACCCAGTATTTC.

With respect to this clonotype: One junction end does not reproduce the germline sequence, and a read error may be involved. The CDR3 DNA reads TGTGCCATCAGTGTACCCCTGGCCACTGGGGGGCGGGACCAAGATACCCAGTATTTT. Residues: CAISVPLATGGRDQDTQYF. The chain has TRBV10-3 and TRBJ2-3; D is possibly TRBD1 or TRBD2 (6 bases each). Germline V CDR1 and CDR2: ENHRY, SYGVKD. The CDR3 spans 19 residues.

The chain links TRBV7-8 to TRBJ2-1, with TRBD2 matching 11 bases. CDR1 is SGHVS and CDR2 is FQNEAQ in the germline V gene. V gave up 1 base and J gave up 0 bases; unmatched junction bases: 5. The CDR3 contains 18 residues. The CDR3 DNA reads TGTGCCAGCAGCTTAGGACTAGCGGGACGACGCTCCTACAATGAGCAGTTCTTC. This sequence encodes CASSLGLAGRRSYNEQFF. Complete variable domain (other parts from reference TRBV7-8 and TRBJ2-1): GAGVSQSPRYKVAKRGQDVALRCDPISGHVSLFWYQQALGQGPEFLTYFQNEAQLDKSGLPSDRFFAERPEGSVSTLKIQRTQQEDSAVYLCASSLGLAGRRSYNEQFFGPGTRLTVL.